The rows below give T cell receptor beta chains drawn from one sample of a study of control samples from healthy donors and cancer patients. TCRdb's copy holds only in-frame clones and misses some; the assay was immunoSEQ multiplex PCR. The repertoire includes 90,000 or so clones, about 89% of them detected once, and 8.5% to 10% sits in the top ten. Sequencing was carried out using PBMCs. The receptor set was obtained from a woman aged 45-65 years with colorectal cancer. Both conserved end residues are part of each CDR3. The D gene is left open where the match is weak. Clone size is shown for a subset of rows, as once, few, many or a class of expanded clone.

.	.	TRBV2	TRBJ1-2	TGTGCCAGCAGGCCGGACGGTCTCCCTGGCTACACCTTC	CASRPDGLPGYTF
once	.	TRBV7-6	TRBJ1-1	TGTGCCAGCAGCTTAGGCATGGACACTGAAGCTTTCTTT	CASSLGMDTEAFF
.	TRBD1	TRBV5-8	TRBJ1-1	TGTGCCAGCAGCGCCCAGGGGGCGAGAACTGAAGCTTTCTTT	CASSAQGARTEAFF
.	.	TRBV6-5	TRBJ1-2	TGTGCCAGCAGGGCTACCGACGGCTACACCTTC	CASRATDGYTF
.	.	TRBV3-1/TRBV3-2	TRBJ2-1	TGTGCCAGCAGCCCGACCCGAGACTCCTACAATGAGCAGTTCTTC	CASSPTRDSYNEQFF
.	.	TRBV7-8	TRBJ1-2	TGTGCCAGCAGCCTTACCTCAGGGGATGGCTACACCTTC	CASSLTSGDGYTF
.	.	TRBV5-6	TRBJ1-3	TGTGCCAGCACCTCTGGAAACACCATATATTTT	CASTSGNTIYF
.	.	TRBV5-1	TRBJ1-5	TGCGCCAGCAGCCTCGGACCGGGACATGAACAGCCCCAGCATTTT	CASSLGPGHEQPQHF
few	TRBD2	TRBV5-1	TRBJ2-1	TGCGCCAGCAGCCCCTGGACTAGCGGGAACTACAATGAGCAGTTCTTC	CASSPWTSGNYNEQFF
.	TRBD1	TRBV28	TRBJ2-6	TGTGCCAGCAGTTCAGGACAGGGGGCTTTTACTGGGGCCAACGTCCTGACTTTC	CASSSGQGAFTGANVLTF
.	TRBD1	TRBV6-5	TRBJ1-2	TGTGCCAGCTCGGGACAGACTAACTATGGCTACACCTTC	CASSGQTNYGYTF
.	TRBD1	TRBV7-8	TRBJ1-5	TGTGCCAGCAGCTCTGGGGCGACAGGGCTTAGCAATCAGCCCCAGCATTTT	CASSSGATGLSNQPQHF
.	.	TRBV9	TRBJ1-1	TGTGCCAGCAGCGTAGAGGCGAACACTGAAGCTTTCTTT	CASSVEANTEAFF
.	TRBD1	TRBV5-1	TRBJ2-3	TGCGCCAGCAGCTTGTTCGGGGACAGGGCCACAGATACGCAGTATTTT	CASSLFGDRATDTQYF
.	.	TRBV29-1	TRBJ1-2	TGCAGCGTTGAACAGGGTGGTGGCTACACCTTC	CSVEQGGGYTF
.	TRBD1	TRBV6-6	TRBJ1-1	TGTGCCAGCAGATGGACAGGGAAAGACACTGAAGCTTTCTTT	CASRWTGKDTEAFF
.	.	TRBV9	TRBJ1-2	TGTGCCAGCAGCGTAGCCGGACACCTGAACTATGGCTACACCTTC	CASSVAGHLNYGYTF
few	.	TRBV15	TRBJ2-2	TGTGCCACCAGCAGAGATGGCGGCTCCGGGCGATCCGGGGAGCTGTTTTTT	CATSRDGGSGRSGELFF
once	.	TRBV6-2/TRBV6-3	TRBJ2-2	TGTGCCAGCAGTCGGAGGGGGGGCCGGACCCGGGAGCTGTTTTTT	CASSRRGGRTRELFF
.	TRBD1	TRBV10-3	TRBJ2-1	TGTGCCATCACCGGGACAGGGCACTACAATGAGCAGTTCTTC	CAITGTGHYNEQFF
once	TRBD1	TRBV24-1	TRBJ1-2	TGTGCCACCAGTGACTCCGGGACAGCAAACTATGGCTACACCTTC	CATSDSGTANYGYTF
.	.	TRBV9	TRBJ1-6	TGTGCCAGCAGCGTGGACGCTCAAGATTCACCCCTCCACTTT	CASSVDAQDSPLHF
.	TRBD1	TRBV27	TRBJ2-2	TGTGCCAGCAGTACCCAGACAGGGGGCTCCGGGGAGCTGTTTTTT	CASSTQTGGSGELFF